The following is a T cell receptor (beta chain) sequence with its context. This record comes from a study of OX40 agonist ivuxolimab in advanced cancers. TCRdb keeps only in-frame clones here, not all; method: immunoSEQ multiplex PCR. The sample holds roughly 49,000 clones, around nine tenths seen once. CDR1 is SNHLY, CDR2 FYNNEI, per germline. Trimming pared 6 bases from V and 3 bases from J, leaving 15 bases between. The CDR3 has 14 residues. This receptor was obtained from an adult with an advanced solid tumor such as melanoma, head and neck, liver or kidney cancer. The specimen was CD4+ or CD8+ T cells sorted from blood, collected in a trial of the OX40 agonist ivuxolimab. The rearrangement links TRBV2 to TRBJ2-7; maybe TRBD1 (6 bases). The CDR3 region is CASRSQGTGYEQYF. The CDR3 DNA sequence: TGTGCCAGCAGATCGCAGGGGACGGGCTACGAGCAGTACTTC.